The next 23 T cell receptor beta chains were all read from a single sample in a study of ipilimumab plus nivolumab after autologous stem cell transplantation. The data were produced by immunoSEQ multiplex PCR, yet TCRdb's version contains in-frame clones alone and is incomplete. This table has about 6,300 clones, more than 80% appearing once. The sequencing here drew on PBMCs, taken in a trial of ipilimumab plus nivolumab as post-transplant consolidation. The receptors were gathered from a female donor with multiple myeloma.

The chain couples TRBV19 to TRBJ2-5; TRBD2 agrees at 12 bases. Germline V lookup: CDR1 LNHDA, CDR2 SQIVND (reference sequence). The V and J ends lost 2 bases and 0 bases, in that order; junction bases with no gene match: 7. There are 18 residues in the CDR3. The CDR3, as DNA: TGTGCCAGTAGTATAAGAGGGCTAGCGGGAGGGAACCAAGAGACCCAGTACTTC. Its translation is CASSIRGLAGGNQETQYF. Full variable domain (missing parts from reference TRBV19 and TRBJ2-5): DGGITQSPKYLFRKEGQNVTLSCEQNLNHDAMYWYRQDPGQGLRLIYYSQIVNDFQKGDIAEGYSVSREKKESFPLTVTSAQKNPTAFYLCASSIRGLAGGNQETQYFGPGTRLLVL.

This chain joins TRBV10-3 and TRBJ2-7; 9 bases line up with TRBD2. J was trimmed by 1 base and V by 9 bases; bases with no gene match: 22. The germline V gene has CDR1 ENHRY and CDR2 SYGVKD. CDR3 size: 19 residues. CDR3 sequence: CAMETRDPHSGGRSYEQYF. In DNA, the CDR3 is TGTGCCATGGAGACTCGGGACCCTCATAGCGGGGGTAGGTCCTACGAGCAGTACTTC.

The chain joins TRBV6-6 to TRBJ1-4; no definite D call. CDR3 length: 14 residues. The germline gives CDR1 MNHNY, CDR2 SVGAGI (reference sequence). Between the trimmed V and J ends, which lost 2 bases and 6 bases, there was a span of 10 bases. The CDR3 spells CASSYRAGYEKLFF. The CDR3 DNA is TGTGCCAGCAGTTACAGGGCGGGGTATGAAAAACTGTTTTTT.

The rearrangement links TRBV27 to TRBJ2-3; 7 bases are shared with TRBD2. Germline loops: CDR1 MNHEY, CDR2 SMNVEV (reference sequence). The CDR3 spans 16 residues. The V gene end was trimmed by 5 bases and the J gene end by 4 bases; junction bases not matched to a gene: 12. The CDR3, as DNA: TGTGCCAGCAGTAAAGGGGAGGGCTACGACGCAGATACGCAGTATTTT. Residues: CASSKGEGYDADTQYF.

This sequence joins TRBV5-6 and TRBJ2-5; D might be TRBD2 (6 bases). The CDR3 is 14 amino acids. V lost 0 bases to trimming and J lost 5 bases, with 11 bases between them. Looked up from germline, CDR1 is SGHDT and CDR2 is YYEEEE. CDR3 sequence reads: CASSLALAGETQYF. Here the CDR3 DNA reads TGTGCCAGCAGCTTGGCACTAGCCGGGGAGACCCAGTACTTC.

The chain is built from TRBV5-4 and TRBJ2-7, with D tentatively TRBD2 (6 bases). This CDR3 has 15 amino acids. Germline V lookup: CDR1 SGHNT, CDR2 YYREEE (reference sequence). V shed 0 bases and J shed 7 bases, with 17 bases lying between them. The CDR3: CASSLVQGRTKEQYF. CDR3 coding DNA: TGTGCCAGCAGCTTGGTCCAGGGCCGGACTAAAGAGCAGTACTTC.

The chain links TRBV27 to TRBJ2-1, with TRBD1 matching 9 bases. The CDR3 loop spans 15 amino acids. Per germline, CDR1 MNHEY and CDR2 SMNVEV (reference sequence). The trim removed 3 bases at V and 7 bases at J, leaving 7 bases unmatched. In DNA form, the CDR3 reads TGTGCCAGCAGTTTCCGGGGACAGGGCTTTAATGAGCAGTTCTTC. Amino acids: CASSFRGQGFNEQFF.

This chain links TRBV6-5 with TRBJ1-1; D is unresolved. The CDR3 length is 14 residues. Per germline, CDR1 MNHEY and CDR2 SVGAGI. V was clipped by 7 bases and J by 1 base, with 13 bases between them. The CDR3 protein is CASTWGRTNTEAFF. CDR3 nucleotide sequence: TGTGCCAGCACTTGGGGTAGGACGAACACTGAAGCTTTCTTT.

The chain uses TRBV18 and TRBJ2-7; no clear D. The V gene's germline CDR1 is KGHSH and CDR2 LQKENI. With 5 bases removed from V and 3 bases from J, the gap between germline ends came to 11 bases. CDR3 size: 13 residues. The CDR3 protein is CASSGASDYEQYF. Written as DNA, the CDR3 is TGTGCCAGCTCAGGTGCGAGCGACTACGAGCAGTACTTC.

The chain couples TRBV9 to TRBJ2-2, with 12 bases that match TRBD1. Germline V gene data show CDR1 as SGDLS and CDR2 as YYNGEE. Unmatched junction bases numbered 20, after V lost 2 bases and J lost 6 bases. The CDR3 length is 21 residues. The CDR3 DNA follows: TGTGCCAGCAGCGTTGAGGGACAGGGGGCGGCTAGCGGGAGTAGTCCCGGGGAGCTGTTTTTT. Its protein is CASSVEGQGAASGSSPGELFF.

The chain joins TRBV28 to TRBJ2-7; D remains ambiguous. CDR1 and CDR2 (germline): MDHEN, SYDVKM. This CDR3 spans 13 amino acids. V was trimmed by 3 bases and J by 3 bases, leaving 9 bases between them. CDR3 residues: CASSLGSLYEQYF. The CDR3 DNA sequence: TGTGCCAGCAGTTTGGGCAGCCTCTACGAGCAGTACTTC. Complete variable domain (other parts from reference TRBV28 and TRBJ2-7): DVKVTQSSRYLVKRTGEKVFLECVQDMDHENMFWYRQDPGLGLRLIYFSYDVKMKEKGDIPEGYSVSREKKERFSLILESASTNQTSMYLCASSLGSLYEQYFGPGTRLTVT.

The chain is built from TRBV28 and TRBJ1-1; no clear D gene. Trimming stripped 5 bases from V and 4 bases from J, with 17 bases between. Germline assignment: CDR1 MDHEN and CDR2 SYDVKM. The CDR3 extends over 15 amino acids. DNA of the CDR3: TGTGCCAGCAGTCCCTCCCTAGGGTTGGCCACTGAAGCTTTCTTT. Translation gives CASSPSLGLATEAFF.

This clone was seen a few times. The chain couples TRBV6-1 to TRBJ2-7, with 12 positions matching TRBD1. The CDR3 has 15 amino acids. V lost 7 bases and J lost 4; bases outside the gene matches: 8. Germline CDR1 reads MNHNS; CDR2 reads SASEGT. DNA for the CDR3: TGTGCCAGCAACCCCGGGACAGGGGGCTCGTACGAGCAGTACTTC. It encodes CASNPGTGGSYEQYF.

J is TRBJ2-7 and V is TRBV7-3; D might be TRBD1 or TRBD2, each matching 5 bases. The V gene's germline CDR1 is SGHTA and CDR2 FQGTGA. Trimming took off 5 bases at V and 0 bases at J, with 17 bases between the two ends. The CDR3 totals 16 residues. CDR3 DNA sequence: TGTGCCAGCAGCGCGACCGGGACCGACAGCTCCTACGAGCAGTACTTC. As protein: CASSATGTDSSYEQYF. Using reference TRBV7-3 and TRBJ2-7 for the parts outside the CDR3, the full variable domain is GAGVSQTPSNKVTEKGKYVELRCDPISGHTALYWYRQSLGQGPEFLIYFQGTGAADDSGLPNDRFFAVRPEGSVSTLKIQRTERGDSAVYLCASSATGTDSSYEQYFGPGTRLTVT.

CDR3 nucleotides: TGCGCCAGCAGCCCTGACCCGGGTGTAGCAGGAAACACCATATATTTT. It encodes CASSPDPGVAGNTIYF. The chain employs TRBV5-1 and TRBJ1-3; D ambiguous. The CDR3 loop spans 16 amino acids. Germline V gene lookup returns CDR1 SGHRS and CDR2 YFSETQ. With 4 bases removed from V and 4 bases from J, the gap between germline ends came to 18 bases.

This chain links TRBV5-4 with TRBJ2-3; unclear D gene. This CDR3 is built from 12 residues. V shed 3 bases and J shed 6 bases, with 8 bases lying between them. The germline V gene encodes CDR1 SGHNT and CDR2 YYREEE (reference sequence). The CDR3, as DNA: TGTGCCAGCAGCTCTAGAGCCGATACGCAGTATTTT. This sequence encodes CASSSRADTQYF.

The chain links TRBV7-9 to TRBJ1-1; 7 nucleotides align to TRBD1. Germline CDR1 SEHNR, CDR2 FQNEAQ (reference sequence). J gave up 7 bases and V 1 base, and 3 bases lay outside the gene matches. The CDR3 length is 13 residues. CDR3 in amino acids: CASSLVGGDEAFF. The CDR3 DNA is TGTGCCAGCAGCTTAGTAGGGGGCGATGAAGCTTTCTTT. Supplemented by reference TRBV7-9 and TRBJ1-1, the full variable domain reads DTGVSQNPRHKITKRGQNVTFRCDPISEHNRLYWYRQTLGQGPEFLTYFQNEAQLEKSRLLSDRFSAERPKGSFSTLEIQRTEQGDSAMYLCASSLVGGDEAFFGQGTRLTVV.

This clone was seen a handful of times. This sequence joins TRBV27 and TRBJ2-7; perhaps TRBD2 as D (5 bases). CDR1 and CDR2 from the germline V gene are MNHEY and SMNVEV (reference sequence). V shed 2 bases and J shed 4 bases, with 15 bases lying between them. The CDR3 covers 15 residues. This CDR3 reads CASSLTGYGGYEQYF. The DNA of the CDR3 is TGTGCCAGCAGTTTAACGGGGTACGGCGGGTACGAGCAGTACTTC.

The chain uses TRBV28 and TRBJ1-3; 8 bases match TRBD1. Germline CDR1 is MDHEN and CDR2 is SYDVKM. The V gene end was trimmed by 6 bases and the J gene end by 3 bases; junction bases not matched to a gene: 7. The CDR3 contains 15 residues. For the CDR3, the DNA is TGTGCCAGCAGACCCCAGGGGGCGCATGGAAACACCATATATTTT. Translating gives CASRPQGAHGNTIYF.

In this sample, this clone turned up once. The V gene is TRBV5-1, the J gene TRBJ2-3; D may be TRBD2 (5 bases). The CDR3 consists of 14 residues. Trimming removed 2 bases from V and 3 bases from J, with 10 bases in between. CDR1 SGHRS and CDR2 YFSETQ come from the germline V gene. The CDR3 nucleotides are TGCGCCAGCAGCTTTGAACGGGAAACAGATACGCAGTATTTT. It codes for CASSFERETDTQYF.

The chain combines TRBV19 with TRBJ1-2; possibly TRBD1 for D (6 bases). The CDR3 is 15 residues long. Trimming shortened V by 6 bases and J by 3 bases, and 17 bases separated the two germline ends. Germline V lookup: CDR1 LNHDA, CDR2 SQIVND (reference sequence). The DNA of the CDR3 is TGTGCCAGTAGGAATGGGGCAGGGGTGGACTATGGCTACACCTTC. Encoded protein: CASRNGAGVDYGYTF.

This clone was detected a few times. The CDR3 region is CASSRLGRLVTDTQYF. In DNA, the CDR3 is TGTGCCAGCAGCCGCTTGGGCAGACTAGTCACAGATACGCAGTATTTT. The chain joins TRBV28 to TRBJ2-3, with TRBD2 as a possible D gene (6 bases). This CDR3 contains 16 residues. The germline V and J ends were trimmed by 6 bases and 2 bases, with 18 bases remaining between them. CDR1 MDHEN and CDR2 SYDVKM come from the germline V gene.

The rearrangement uses TRBV6-6 and TRBJ2-1; TRBD1 matches 10 bases. V shed 6 bases, J shed 0 bases, and the junction held 2 bases outside the gene matches. Germline loops: CDR1 MNHNY, CDR2 SVGAGI (reference sequence). The CDR3 has 15 amino acids. The CDR3 nucleotides are TGTGCCAGCAGGGGGACAGGGGCCTCCTACAATGAGCAGTTCTTC. Protein sequence: CASRGTGASYNEQFF.